This entry describes one T cell receptor beta chain. Generated by immunoSEQ multiplex PCR, the TCRdb table keeps only in-frame clones and is missing some. The repertoire holds around 160,000 clones, with 75% to 95% as singletons. These data come from a study of cytomegalovirus exposure and HLA in healthy donors. Germline lookup yields CDR1 LNHNV and CDR2 YYDKDF (reference sequence). The CDR3 is made up of 16 amino acids. Trimming cost V 0 bases and J 4 bases; bases outside gene matches: 8. This receptor was obtained from a woman younger than 35 in good health and CMV-seropositive. Sequences were obtained from PBMCs. The gene calls are TRBV15 and TRBJ2-7; 8 nucleotides match TRBD2. The CDR3 sequence is CATSRDTGLGVYEQYF. In DNA form, the CDR3 reads TGTGCCACCAGCAGAGATACGGGACTAGGGGTGTACGAGCAGTACTTC.